These 9 T cell receptor beta chains were all obtained from the same sample, sequenced in a study of T cells in Graves' hyperthyroidism and ophthalmopathy (dated by TCRdb to between 2019 and 2020). The library was made by multiplex PCR. Instrument on record: Illumina HiSeq 2000. TCR beta CDR3 regions were amplified from RNA transcripts. For the first round of RT-PCR on the TCR CDR3, the HTBI primer set was used together with the Qiagen OneStep RT-PCR kit. TCRdb applied fastp at Q25 and MiXCR to the public reads, then kept only in-frame beta chains. Each CDR3 protein appears once, grouped with its most common genes and DNA. For this sample there are under 300,000 distinct CDR3 sequences; 10% to 15% appear just once. Around 7.9% of the sample comes from the top ten. Material: blood. All receptors derive from a woman aged 25-40 years with Graves' hyperthyroidism that later progressed to Graves' ophthalmopathy.

V is TRBV27 and J is TRBJ1-2, with D unresolved. Germline V gene lookup returns CDR1 MNHEY and CDR2 SMNVEV (reference sequence). The CDR3 consists of 14 residues. Trimming removed 4 bases from V and 5 bases from J, with 14 bases in between. The CDR3 loop is CASSSAGLRYGYTF. Written as DNA, the CDR3 is TGTGCCAGCAGTTCGGCCGGGCTACGGTATGGCTACACCTTC.

CDR3 loop: CASRGLATQETQYF. The CDR3 DNA reads TGTGCCAGTAGGGGACTAGCGACACAAGAGACCCAGTACTTC. The genes are TRBV19 and TRBJ2-5; 10 bases align to TRBD2. Germline CDR1 reads LNHDA; CDR2 reads SQIVND (reference sequence). V lost 6 bases and J lost 2; bases outside the gene matches: 3. This CDR3 has 14 amino acids.

This clonotype has ten or more counts. The chain has TRBV27 and TRBJ2-1; the D gene is possibly TRBD1 (6 bases). Germline V gives CDR1 MNHEY, CDR2 SMNVEV (reference sequence). The CDR3 extends over 16 amino acids. With 6 bases removed from V and 7 bases from J, the gap between germline ends came to 22 bases. This CDR3 reads CASSRRQDSLLNEQFF. Here the CDR3 DNA reads TGTGCCAGCAGCCGCCGACAGGACTCCTTATTAAATGAGCAGTTCTTC.

This clonotype was counted only a few times. V gene TRBV4-1 combines with J gene TRBJ2-7, with D hard to call. CDR1 is MGHRA, CDR2 YSYEKL, per germline. The CDR3 is 13 residues long. With 1 base removed from V and 4 bases from J, the gap between germline ends came to 8 bases. CDR3 amino acids: CASSQAHAYEQYF. CDR3 in DNA: TGCGCCAGCAGCCAAGCCCACGCTTACGAGCAGTACTTC.

This clonotype was detected many times. The rearrangement links TRBV7-9 to TRBJ1-4; possible D gene TRBD1, 5 bases. CDR1 SEHNR and CDR2 FQNEAQ come from the germline V gene (reference sequence). The CDR3 spans 14 residues. V shed 4 bases and J shed 8 bases, with 14 bases lying between them. The DNA for the CDR3 is TGTGCCAGCAGCTCTTTGGGGGAAACAGAAAAACTGTTTTTT. Translating it yields CASSSLGETEKLFF.

The chain joins TRBV27 to TRBJ2-4, with D perhaps being TRBD1 or TRBD2 (5 bases each). Germline V gene sequence: CDR1 MNHEY, CDR2 SMNVEV (reference sequence). V was cut by 5 bases and J by 0 bases, with 14 bases left in between. The CDR3 sequence is 16 residues long. DNA of the CDR3: TGTGCCAGCAGTCCCTCTACGGGGCTAGCCAAAAACATTCAGTACTTC. Translated: CASSPSTGLAKNIQYF.

This clonotype showed up many times. The chain employs TRBV7-6 and TRBJ1-1; perhaps TRBD1 as D (5 bases). There are 13 residues in the CDR3. Trimming shortened V by 1 base and J by 6 bases, and 9 bases separated the two germline ends. The germline gives CDR1 SGHVS, CDR2 FNYEAQ. DNA for the CDR3: TGTGCCAGCAGCTTAGAGGCGGGGGCTGAAGCTTTCTTT. Amino acid sequence: CASSLEAGAEAFF.

This clonotype was seen repeatedly, ten times or more. V gene TRBV11-2 combines with J gene TRBJ2-1; no definite D call. In germline, CDR1 is SGHAT, CDR2 FQNNGV. Trimming shortened V by 3 bases and J by 5 bases, and 8 bases separated the two germline ends. This CDR3 spans 13 amino acids. CDR3 amino acids: CASSFAEDNEQFF. The CDR3 region has the DNA TGTGCCAGCAGCTTCGCCGAAGACAATGAGCAGTTCTTC.

This chain joins TRBV6-1 and TRBJ2-1, with 10 nucleotides matching TRBD1. Per germline, CDR1 MNHNS and CDR2 SASEGT. The CDR3 consists of 16 residues. The V and J ends lost 7 bases and 5 bases, in that order; junction bases with no gene match: 11. As DNA, the CDR3 is TGTGCCAGCACCGACAGGGGGCATTCGGGGGACAATGAGCAGTTCTTC. This encodes CASTDRGHSGDNEQFF.